This T cell receptor (beta chain) was recovered during a study of blood T cells in healthy people across ages. V lost 5 bases and J 6 bases, leaving 5 bases between the germline ends. Germline V gene sequence: CDR1 SQVTM, CDR2 ANQGSEA. The CDR3 extends over 10 amino acids. This clonotype appeared a few times. The use of a sample-barcoded 5' primer and a J-beta primer mix characterized a second PCR of 7 to 11 cycles. TCRdb reprocessed the 5' RACE reads with MiXCR, giving one entry per CDR3 protein. The sample consists of 700,000 to 900,000 distinct CDR3 sequences, under 30% of them appearing once. This same sample was also part of a study on T cells of mothers and their children.

The sample consisted of blood. This sequence joins TRBV29-1 and TRBJ2-1; D uncertain. The TCR comes from a boy under 18 in good health. CDR3 loop: CSVYTNEQFF. The CDR3 DNA reads TGCAGCGTTTATACCAATGAGCAGTTCTTC.